This entry lists 2 T cell receptor beta chains sequenced from one sample in a study of blood T cell repertoires in COVID-19. TCRdb keeps only in-frame clones here, not all; method: immunoSEQ multiplex PCR. The table shows 450,000 to 500,000 clones, with roughly nine tenths occurring only once. The specimen sequenced was PBMCs or T cells enriched from blood (not recorded which). Receptor source: a woman in her late teens or twenties who had recovered from COVID-19.

The rearrangement links TRBV5-1 to TRBJ2-5; 13 positions match TRBD2. Germline V gives CDR1 SGHRS, CDR2 YFSETQ. After removal of 5 bases from V and 5 bases from J, the junction contained 9 bases not matched to a gene. The CDR3 contains 16 residues. As DNA, the CDR3 is TGCGCCAGCAGGCCAACTAGCGGGGGGGCCGCGGAGACCCAGTACTTC. This sequence encodes CASRPTSGGAAETQYF.

The chain joins TRBV11-2 to TRBJ2-3; 8 positions match TRBD2. CDR3 length: 18 amino acids. The germline gives CDR1 SGHAT, CDR2 FQNNGV. The trim removed 6 bases at V and 1 base at J, leaving 15 bases unmatched. This chain's CDR3 is CASSRGWPGGRGTDTQYF. In nucleotides, the CDR3 is TGTGCCAGCAGTCGGGGCTGGCCGGGGGGGCGAGGCACAGATACGCAGTATTTT.